This T cell receptor beta chain derives from a study of T-cell reconstitution after alpha-beta-depleted transplantation in children. Study-wide findings and caveats: Surviving recipient T cells and thymic progenitors underlay high day-60 TCRbeta diversity in some patients. After one year, T-cell counts and TCRbeta diversity mostly came from new T cells. Where alpha-beta T cells came from about two months after transplant was reportedly several hundred expanded graft clones.

This clonotype appeared many times. No antigen is known for it. The CDR3 covers 13 residues. The germline V gene encodes CDR1 SGDLS and CDR2 YYNGEE. V shed 0 bases, J shed 8 bases, and the junction held 3 bases outside the gene matches. Library preparation (for TCRbeta) was performed with unique molecular identifiers. A single record per CDR3 protein comes from TCRdb applying MiXCR to the PCR reads. The table shows around 300,000 distinct CDR3 sequences, with 11% occurring only once. This TCR was sampled from a male patient between 2 and 9 years old who had a stem cell transplant for chronic granulomatous disease, so the T cells may come from the graft donor. The chain uses TRBV9 and TRBJ2-3, with TRBD1 matching 7 bases. Material: peripheral blood, obtained 180 days after TCRalphabeta/CD19-depleted stem cell transplant. Written as DNA, the CDR3 is TGTGCCAGCAGCGTAGTGTCAGGGGGTACGCAGTATTTT. It codes for CASSVVSGGTQYF.